This TCR beta chain was captured in a study of cytotoxic CD8 clonotypes in ibrutinib-treated CLL. Overall study: Productive templates per sample averaged approximately 240,000; productive rearrangements, just under 95,000. Study-wide findings and caveats: Clonality (at baseline) was higher than in age-matched healthy donors and tracked circulating CD8+ T-cell counts. Public clonotypes, found uncommonly, either contracted or stayed stable on treatment.

The CDR3 covers 17 residues. V trimming: 1 base; J trimming: 5 bases; junction bases outside the gene matches: 14. CDR1 is LNHNV and CDR2 is YYDKDF in the germline V gene (reference sequence). Produced via immunoSEQ multiplex PCR; TCRdb's table is partial and in-frame only. In the table there are over 110,000 clones, approximately 90% of which are singletons. The table lists this clone with a few counts. Its antigen remains unidentified. This chain links TRBV15 with TRBJ2-7, with 7 nucleotides matching TRBD1. This clonotype was obtained from a human donor with chronic lymphocytic leukemia. Source: PBMCs, taken after 12 months of ibrutinib treatment. CDR3 sequence: CATSRAPELTGYHEQYF. CDR3 DNA: TGTGCCACCAGCAGAGCACCCGAATTGACAGGGTACCACGAGCAGTACTTC.